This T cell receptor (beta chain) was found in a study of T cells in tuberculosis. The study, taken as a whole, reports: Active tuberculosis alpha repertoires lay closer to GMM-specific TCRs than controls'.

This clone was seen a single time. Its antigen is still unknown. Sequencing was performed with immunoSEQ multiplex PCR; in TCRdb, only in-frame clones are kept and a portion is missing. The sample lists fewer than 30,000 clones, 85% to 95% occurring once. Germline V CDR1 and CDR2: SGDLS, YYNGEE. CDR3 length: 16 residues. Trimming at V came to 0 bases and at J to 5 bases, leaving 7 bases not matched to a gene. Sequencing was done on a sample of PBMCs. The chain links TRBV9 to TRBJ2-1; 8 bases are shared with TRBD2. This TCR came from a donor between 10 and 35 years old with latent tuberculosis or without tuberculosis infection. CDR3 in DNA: TGTGCCAGCAGCGTAGAGGCCGGGAGGGTCAACAATGAGCAGTTCTTC. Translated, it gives CASSVEAGRVNNEQFF.